Given below is one TCR beta chain in context. The sample is drawn from a study of blood T cell repertoires in COVID-19. Whole-study context: Samples taken during acute and convalescent COVID-19 were collected in the United States, Italy and Spain. Nucleic acid was either cDNA or gDNA, and it came from T cells, B-cell-depleted T cells, or PBMCs.

In the source study's methods: Amplification from reference gene primers served as the basis for estimated nucleated cell counts. The data were produced by immunoSEQ multiplex PCR, yet TCRdb's version contains in-frame clones alone and is incomplete. V, J and clone size are taken as reported in that table, and D and trimming were inferred from the DNA itself. The sample holds roughly 170,000 clones, around 87% seen once. After removal of 4 bases from V and 5 bases from J, the junction contained 10 bases not matched to a gene. Germline V CDR1 and CDR2: ENHRY, SYGVKD. This CDR3 has 16 amino acids. V usage is TRBV10-3 and J usage is TRBJ1-1; 10 positions agree with TRBD1. The sample taken for sequencing was peripheral blood. This sequence originates from a man aged 40-49 years with active or convalescent COVID-19. The chain's CDR3 is CAISVDRGGKGTEAFF. CDR3 coding DNA: TGTGCCATCAGTGTGGACAGGGGGGGTAAGGGGACTGAAGCTTTCTTT.